The next 21 T cell receptor beta chains were all read from a single sample in a study of CD8 T cells in Susac syndrome. Random hexamers served to reverse transcribe roughly 0.5 to 1 ug RNA. From the immunoSEQ multiplex PCR reads, TCRdb called clonotypes with MiXCR, one entry per CDR3 protein. Of about 300,000 distinct CDR3 sequences detected, about nine tenths appear once; the ten largest clones hold around 0.18%. The specimen sequenced was CD8+ T cells from PBMCs. The origin of the receptors is a human donor with multiple sclerosis.

This clonotype showed up just once. This chain joins TRBV7-9 and TRBJ2-5, with D possibly TRBD2 on 6 matching bases. V was pared by 1 base and J by 3 bases, with 15 bases between. Germline CDR1 SEHNR, CDR2 FQNEAQ (reference sequence). The CDR3 is 16 amino acids. CDR3 coding DNA: TGTGCCAGCAGCTTAGTAGGGAGGCCGAGTAAAGAGACCCAGTACTTC. Protein sequence: CASSLVGRPSKETQYF.

This clonotype showed up just once. The chain combines TRBV7-3 with TRBJ2-1; tentative D call: TRBD2 (6 bases). V was shortened by 1 base and J by 8 bases, with 15 bases between the two germline ends. This CDR3 region has 15 residues. From germline, CDR1 is SGHTA and CDR2 FQGTGA. The chain's CDR3 is CASSLIGRGGDEQFF. CDR3 nucleotide sequence: TGTGCCAGCAGCTTAATAGGTCGCGGAGGGGATGAGCAGTTCTTC.

The V and J genes are TRBV2 and TRBJ1-4; D uncertain. The V end was cut by 3 bases, the J end by 14 bases, with 13 bases between. The CDR3 runs 12 residues. Germline values: CDR1 SNHLY, CDR2 FYNNEI. CDR3 DNA: TGTGCCAGCAGTGATAGGTCCCCGGGGCTGTTTTTT. Translation gives CASSDRSPGLFF. The whole variable domain, filled in from reference TRBV2 and TRBJ1-4, reads EPEVTQTPSHQVTQMGQEVILRCVPISNHLYFYWYRQILGQKVEFLVSFYNNEISEKSEIFDDQFSVERPDGSNFTLKIRSTKLEDSAMYFCASSDRSPGLFFGSGTQLSVL.

The chain links TRBV6-5 to TRBJ1-1; TRBD1 is a possible D gene (6 bases). V gave up 6 bases and J gave up 11 bases, with 16 bases separating them. Germline V lookup: CDR1 MNHEY, CDR2 SVGAGI. This CDR3 is 12 amino acids long. In nucleotides, the CDR3 is TGTGCCAGCAGCAAACAGGGAGTGGGCGCTTTCTTT. Translated, it gives CASSKQGVGAFF.

The chain couples TRBV11-1 to TRBJ2-7; 7 bases map to TRBD1. V shed 5 bases, J shed 7 bases, and the junction held 14 bases outside the gene matches. The CDR3 runs 15 residues. Germline CDR1 is SGHAT and CDR2 is FQDESV (reference sequence). CDR3: CASSLTNRGTREQYF. Written as DNA, the CDR3 is TGTGCCAGCAGCCTAACCAACAGGGGAACAAGAGAGCAGTACTTC.

The chain uses TRBV27 and TRBJ1-5; D remains unclear. Trimming took off 6 bases at V and 0 bases at J, with 9 bases between the two ends. This CDR3 is 14 amino acids long. CDR1 is MNHEY and CDR2 is SMNVEV in the germline V gene (reference sequence). In nucleotides, the CDR3 is TGTGCCAGCAGCTTGGTGGGTAGCAATCAGCCCCAGCATTTT. Translated, it gives CASSLVGSNQPQHF.

The chain combines TRBV7-9 with TRBJ2-7, with TRBD1 matching over 7 bases. CDR1 is SEHNR and CDR2 is FQNEAQ in the germline V gene (reference sequence). V lost 5 bases to trimming and J lost 5 bases; unmatched junction nucleotides: 6. The CDR3 spans 13 residues. CDR3 nucleotides: TGTGCCAGCAGCACAGGACAGGCGGACGAGCAGTACTTC. It specifies CASSTGQADEQYF.

CDR3 DNA sequence: TGTGCCAGCAGCGTAGGCCGGGGAACTGAAGCTTTCTTT. Its protein is CASSVGRGTEAFF. The chain combines TRBV9 with TRBJ1-1; no definite D call. The CDR3 has 13 amino acids. Germline V CDR1 and CDR2: SGDLS, YYNGEE. Trimming cost V 0 bases and J 5 bases, with 8 bases left between them.

This chain links TRBV5-4 with TRBJ2-3, with D possibly TRBD1 on 7 matching bases. Germline CDR1 SGHNT, CDR2 YYREEE (reference sequence). V was shortened by 3 bases and J by 3 bases, with 14 bases between the two germline ends. This CDR3 region has 15 residues. Here the CDR3 reads CASSWRQGGTDTQYF. Here the CDR3 DNA reads TGTGCCAGCAGCTGGAGACAGGGAGGAACAGATACGCAGTATTTT.

The chain's CDR3 is CATSRDLGQSNQPQHF. For the CDR3, the DNA is TGTGCCACCAGCAGAGATTTGGGACAGAGCAATCAGCCCCAGCATTTT. The chain joins TRBV15 to TRBJ1-5; 7 nucleotides line up with TRBD1. This CDR3 comprises 16 residues. The V segment lost 0 bases and the J segment 1 base; nucleotides outside the gene matches: 3. Germline CDR1 and CDR2: LNHNV and YYDKDF (reference sequence). Based on the CDR3 plus reference TRBV15 and TRBJ1-5, the full variable domain is DAMVIQNPRYQVTQFGKPVTLSCSQTLNHNVMYWYQQKSSQAPKLLFHYYDKDFNNEADTPDNFQSRRPNTSFCFLDIRSPGLGDTAMYLCATSRDLGQSNQPQHFGDGTRLSIL.

The rearrangement links TRBV20-1 to TRBJ2-5, with D unresolved. In germline, CDR1 is DFQATT, CDR2 SNEGSKA (reference sequence). The length of the CDR3 is 11 residues. V was cut by 4 bases and J by 6 bases, with 9 bases left in between. The CDR3 loop reads CSAKEVQTQYF. The CDR3, as DNA: TGCAGTGCTAAAGAGGTACAGACCCAGTACTTC.

The gene calls are TRBV9 and TRBJ2-1; 8 positions agree with TRBD2. Germline CDR1 reads SGDLS; CDR2 reads YYNGEE. V lost 3 bases, J lost 7 bases, and 9 bases stayed unmatched. CDR3 length: 15 residues. The CDR3, as DNA: TGTGCCAGCAGCGAGTCTCCCGGGACTAGTAATGAGCAGTTCTTC. It specifies CASSESPGTSNEQFF.

The chain links TRBV28 to TRBJ2-1; 8 bases agree with TRBD1. This CDR3 contains 16 residues. Germline V gene lookup returns CDR1 MDHEN and CDR2 SYDVKM. The ends lost 2 bases at V and 4 bases at J; junction bases unmatched: 7. The CDR3 sequence: CASSLGKGQGYNEQFF. The DNA of the CDR3 is TGTGCCAGCAGTTTAGGGAAAGGACAGGGTTACAATGAGCAGTTCTTC.

V and J are TRBV7-8 and TRBJ2-3; possibly TRBD1 for D (6 bases). This CDR3 contains 17 residues. Trimming stripped 0 bases from V and 0 bases from J, with 13 bases between. The germline V gene has CDR1 SGHVS and CDR2 FQNEAQ. This CDR3 reads CASSLADSGSSTDTQYF. CDR3 DNA sequence: TGTGCCAGCAGCTTAGCGGACAGCGGTTCTAGCACAGATACGCAGTATTTT.

V gene TRBV5-4 combines with J gene TRBJ2-1, with TRBD2 as a possible D gene (6 bases). This CDR3 is 15 amino acids long. The V and J ends lost 0 bases and 4 bases respectively, with 11 bases between them. From germline, CDR1 is SGHNT and CDR2 YYREEE (reference sequence). The CDR3 protein is CASSLEVGTYNEQFF. Here the CDR3 DNA reads TGTGCCAGCAGCTTGGAGGTAGGGACTTACAATGAGCAGTTCTTC.

The chain recombines TRBV20-1 with TRBJ2-1; 9 bases map to TRBD2. The V gene's germline CDR1 is DFQATT and CDR2 SNEGSKA (reference sequence). With V trimmed by 0 bases and J by 3 bases, 3 bases remained unmatched. The CDR3 consists of 15 residues. The CDR3 coding sequence is TGCAGTGCTAGAGATGGCGGGGGGGACTACAATGAGCAGTTCTTC. This encodes CSARDGGGDYNEQFF.

In DNA, the CDR3 is TGCAGTGCTAGAGTCGGGCTAGCGATGGGTGGGGAGACCCAGTACTTC. Its translation is CSARVGLAMGGETQYF. The chain employs TRBV20-1 and TRBJ2-5; weak D call: TRBD2 (6 bases). The CDR3 runs 16 residues. V lost 1 base and J lost 5, with 20 bases in between. Germline V gene lookup returns CDR1 DFQATT and CDR2 SNEGSKA (reference sequence).

The chain employs TRBV7-3 and TRBJ2-1; possible D gene TRBD2, 6 bases. V was trimmed by 2 bases and J by 5 bases, leaving 13 bases between them. The CDR3 consists of 15 residues. From germline, CDR1 is SGHTA and CDR2 FQGTGA. CDR3 nucleotide sequence: TGTGCCAGCAGCTTACTTGCGGGGAGGAACAATGAGCAGTTCTTC. Translation gives CASSLLAGRNNEQFF.

The chain has TRBV7-9 and TRBJ1-1, with D unclear. The CDR3 is made up of 16 amino acids. Germline-derived CDR1 and CDR2 are SEHNR and FQNEAQ (reference sequence). Deletions cut 4 bases from V and 0 bases from J, with 15 bases between. In DNA form, the CDR3 reads TGTGCCAGCAGCTCCGGTCAACAGTCTATGAACACTGAAGCTTTCTTT. Translated: CASSSGQQSMNTEAFF.

CDR3 nucleotides: TGTGCCGTCTTATCCCTGACTAGCGTATACCCCAATGAGCAGTTCTTC. It specifies CAVLSLTSVYPNEQFF. The chain recombines TRBV28 with TRBJ2-1; TRBD2 matches 8 bases. Germline V gene lookup returns CDR1 MDHEN and CDR2 SYDVKM. This CDR3 is 16 amino acids long. V lost 11 bases and J lost 6; bases outside the gene matches: 18.

The chain carries TRBV29-1 and TRBJ2-2; D perhaps matches TRBD2 (5 bases). Germline V gene sequence: CDR1 SQVTM, CDR2 ANQGSEA. This CDR3 has 12 residues. Trimming cost V 8 bases and J 1 base, with 8 bases left between them. In nucleotides, the CDR3 is TGCAGCTCACGGGGGAACACCGGGGAGCTGTTTTTT. Translated, it gives CSSRGNTGELFF.